This TCR beta chain is from a study of T cell responses to AZD1222 COVID-19 vaccine (dated by TCRdb to the early 2020s). Context from the whole study: AZD1222 recipients with second doses at about 4 weeks or about 12 weeks were pooled, because spike-specific TCR depth and breadth did not differ between schedules. Trial participants were enrolled into age subgroups of 18-55, 56-69 and 70-plus years, which contained about 150, 28 and 57 TCR-sequenced participants, respectively. TCR sequencing covered approximately 230 trial participants: roughly 200 given two doses of AZD1222 and around 26 given two doses of MenACWY control vaccine.

The CDR3 regions of human TCRbeta chains were subjected to immunosequencing. As for how the authors treated the data: TCRs in the repertoires were matched against a reference library of SARS-CoV-2-specific TCRs that had been generated with the MIRA antigen-specificity platform. Breadth was defined as the fraction of unique TCRs that were SARS-CoV-2-associated. Depth was defined as the fraction of total T cells that were SARS-CoV-2-associated. Each spike-specific TCR was assigned to its reactive spike region and to a CD4 or CD8 class using the MIRA data. Log10-transformed breadth and depth values were compared by one-way ANOVA with Sidak's multiple comparisons tests. Drawn from immuneACCESS, this table holds only the in-frame rearrangements with V and J called that TCRdb kept. Clones are partly lost; checked studies trace under half to an unresolved V gene and leave the rest unexplained. The DNA was the basis for D and trimming; V, J and clone size are from that table. The sample contains about 62,000 clones, 80% to 90% of them found a single time. The ten largest account for just under 5% of the sample.

Study-wide conclusions, independent of this receptor: Nearly half of unique spike-specific TCRs reportedly recognized epitopes outside regions mutated in the B.1.351 and B.1.1.7 variants. Because no samples from the day 14 peak response were available, repertoires could be characterized only after the peak T cell response. The 56-69-year group was small, and its depth increase did not reach significance, likely because of low power. The vaccine-associated CD4 TCRs covered the entire spike protein, and the dominant responses fell in regions 160-218 and 743-854. A significant rise in spike-specific TCR breadth and depth was observed after two AZD1222 doses relative to day 0 and relative to MenACWY recipients. Only six AZD1222 recipients were SARS-CoV-2 seropositive at baseline, limiting conclusions about previously exposed vaccinees. Participants were mostly white British, with more females than males. The authors suggested clonal diversity may have been underestimated.

The time point label of this sample denotes: baseline before first vaccination. Samples from vaccinated people were obtained from the UK trials COV001 and COV002, which included a single-blind randomized controlled phase 2/3 trial of AZD1222 (ChAdOx1 nCoV-19) in healthy adults. For TCRbeta chain sequencing, PBMC samples were collected from trial participants at day 0 and at day 28 after the second dose. Taken from the germline V gene, the CDR1 and CDR2 loops are SGHTA and FQGTGA. The V end gives up 5 bases and the J end 9 bases, leaving 8 bases in the junction not matched to a gene. The CDR3 sequence holds 13 residues, the cysteine and phenylalanine included. Kept here is only the CDR3 DNA, which spans 39 bases and is read in frame from base 1. This clone was counted a single time. No cognate antigen has been identified for it. Nothing much larger sits one base from this clone, and base qualities are not available.

This clonotype was sampled from an adult in good health. The receptor chain draws on TRBV7-3 and TRBJ1-1, with 8 junctional bases fitting TRBD1. Here the sequenced sample was peripheral blood, taken on day 0 of AZD1222 vaccination. In nucleotides, the sequence is TGTGCCAGCAGCACAAGACAGGGGACCAAAGCTTTCTTT. This codes for CASSTRQGTKAFF.